These 25 T cell receptor beta chains were sequenced from one sample in a study of cytomegalovirus exposure and HLA in healthy donors. Amplification used 60 Vbeta primers and 13 Jbeta primers. Measured with immunoSEQ multiplex PCR; TCRdb has only the in-frame clones, and not every one. This sample has fewer than 250,000 clones; approximately 70% occur once, and the top ten carry 1.8%. The sequenced sample was PBMCs. These receptors originate from a woman aged 25 to 39 in good health and CMV-seronegative.

To note about this clone: Germline is not matched at one junction end, which may reflect a read error. The genes are TRBV5-1 and TRBJ2-3; possible D gene TRBD1, 5 bases. Germline CDR1 is SGHRS and CDR2 is YFSETQ. CDR3 size: 15 residues. The CDR3 here is CASSLVDTHTDTRYF. The CDR3 DNA sequence: TGCGCCAGCAGCTTGGTGGACACACACACAGATACGCGGTATTTT.

This clone was picked up a small number of times. V usage is TRBV7-3 and J usage is TRBJ2-5; 8 nucleotides agree with TRBD2. The germline gives CDR1 SGHTA, CDR2 FQGTGA. The CDR3 sequence is 13 residues long. V lost 4 bases and J lost 6; bases outside the gene matches: 4. The CDR3 spells CASSSGGEQTQYF. The CDR3 DNA reads TGTGCCAGCAGCTCGGGGGGGGAGCAGACCCAGTACTTC.

As regards this clone: At one end, the junction sequence differs from germline, possibly due to a read error. The rearrangement joins TRBV7-7 to TRBJ2-1; 7 bases map to TRBD1. The CDR3 runs 14 residues. In germline, CDR1 is SSHAT, CDR2 FNYEAQ (reference sequence). The CDR3 loop reads CASSSQGSLGEQFF. Written as DNA, the CDR3 is TGTGCTAGCAGCTCACAGGGGTCCCTTGGTGAGCAGTTCTTC.

The chain couples TRBV13 to TRBJ1-2; D is unresolved. Between the trimmed V and J ends, which lost 0 bases and 1 base, there was a span of 6 bases. Germline V gene lookup returns CDR1 PRHDT and CDR2 FYEKMQ (reference sequence). The CDR3 length is 14 residues. The CDR3 is CASSLGLVNYGYTF. Here the CDR3 DNA reads TGTGCCAGCAGCTTAGGCCTTGTTAACTATGGCTACACCTTC.

The chain has TRBV30 and TRBJ1-5; D possibly corresponds to TRBD1 (5 bases). Trimming stripped 0 bases from V and 2 bases from J, with 14 bases between. The CDR3 is made up of 16 amino acids. Germline CDR1 GTSNPN, CDR2 SVGIG (reference sequence). The CDR3: CAWSVGGAMGNQPQHF. CDR3 nucleotides: TGTGCCTGGAGTGTAGGTGGGGCGATGGGCAATCAGCCCCAGCATTTT.

Only a few counts were recorded for this clone. V and J are TRBV27 and TRBJ2-3; a possible D gene is TRBD1 (6 bases). The CDR3 loop spans 15 amino acids. In germline, CDR1 is MNHEY, CDR2 SMNVEV (reference sequence). Trimming cost V 6 bases and J 10 bases, with 23 bases left between them. CDR3 nucleotide sequence: TGTGCCAGCAGACCCGAGGGGCTAGCCGAGGGGGCGCAGTATTTT. Residues: CASRPEGLAEGAQYF.

V is TRBV30 and J is TRBJ2-7, with 8 bases lining up with TRBD2. The V gene's germline CDR1 is GTSNPN and CDR2 SVGIG (reference sequence). The CDR3 sequence is 16 residues long. V gave up 3 bases and J gave up 0 bases; unmatched junction bases: 10. CDR3 bases: TGTGCCTGGAGGAGGACTAGCCTTCCCCTCTCCTACGAGCAGTACTTC. Translating it yields CAWRRTSLPLSYEQYF. Looking up the rest from reference TRBV30 and TRBJ2-7 gives the full variable domain: SQTIHQWPATLVQPVGSPLSLECTVEGTSNPNLYWYRQAAGRGLQLLFYSVGIGQISSEVPQNLSASRPQDRQFILSSKKLLLSDSGFYLCAWRRTSLPLSYEQYFGPGTRLTVT.

V usage is TRBV11-1 and J usage is TRBJ2-3, with a possible D match to TRBD1 (5 bases). Germline CDR1 SGHAT, CDR2 FQDESV (reference sequence). The CDR3 length is 13 residues. V was cut by 3 bases and J by 6 bases, with 10 bases left in between. CDR3 residues: CASSFGRADTQYF. CDR3 in DNA: TGTGCCAGCAGCTTTGGCAGGGCTGATACGCAGTATTTT.

This clone appeared a few times. This chain connects TRBV27 to TRBJ2-5; D gene uncertain. The CDR3 is made up of 11 amino acids. Per the germline V gene, CDR1 is MNHEY and CDR2 is SMNVEV (reference sequence). Trimming shortened V by 2 bases and J by 4 bases, and 2 bases separated the two germline ends. The CDR3, as DNA: TGTGCCAGCAGTTTACGAGAGACCCAGTACTTC. Protein: CASSLRETQYF.

This rearrangement joins TRBV2 to TRBJ2-4; 7 positions match TRBD2. Germline CDR1 reads SNHLY; CDR2 reads FYNNEI. J gave up 0 bases and V 4 bases, and 6 bases lay outside the gene matches. The CDR3 is made up of 16 amino acids. CDR3 amino acids: CASSAGLGLAKNIQYF. In nucleotides, the CDR3 is TGTGCCAGCAGTGCCGGACTAGGTTTAGCCAAAAACATTCAGTACTTC.

The V and J genes are TRBV11-3 and TRBJ2-7, with TRBD1 identical over 11 bases. V lost 4 bases to trimming and J lost 7 bases; unmatched junction nucleotides: 9. This CDR3 is 15 amino acids long. CDR1 is SGHNT, CDR2 YENEEA, per germline. CDR3 in DNA: TGTGCCAGCAGCTCCCCGGACAGGGGGCTGGGTGAGCAGTACTTC. Translation gives CASSSPDRGLGEQYF.

CDR3 bases: TGTGCCAGCAGCTTGGGACAGGGGGCCGTAGATACGCAGTATTTT. It translates to CASSLGQGAVDTQYF. This chain uses TRBV5-4 with TRBJ2-3; 10 bases agree with TRBD1. The CDR3 spans 15 residues. Trimming took 0 bases from V and 5 from J; bases not matched to a gene: 3. Per the germline V gene, CDR1 is SGHNT and CDR2 is YYREEE (reference sequence).

The J gene is TRBJ1-1, the V gene TRBV5-8; 8 nucleotides line up with TRBD1. The V and J ends lost 2 bases and 0 bases, in that order; junction bases with no gene match: 0. Germline V gene data show CDR1 as SGHTS and CDR2 as YDEGEE. The CDR3 has 14 amino acids. This CDR3 is CASSFRGLNTEAFF. CDR3 DNA: TGTGCCAGCAGCTTCAGGGGGCTGAACACTGAAGCTTTCTTT.

Notes on this clone: Germline is not matched at one junction end, which may reflect a read error. The rearrangement links TRBV7-9 to TRBJ2-7; TRBD1 is a possible D gene (5 bases). This CDR3 contains 15 residues. Per germline, CDR1 SEHNR and CDR2 FQNEAQ (reference sequence). This chain's CDR3 is CSSSFWGSSSYEQYF. DNA for the CDR3: TGTTCCAGCAGCTTCTGGGGCAGTTCGTCCTACGAGCAGTACTTC.

The chain couples TRBV19 to TRBJ2-3; TRBD2 matches at 9 bases. This CDR3 region has 15 residues. Trimming removed 7 bases from V and 8 bases from J; junction bases left unmatched: 13. Germline V lookup: CDR1 LNHDA, CDR2 SQIVND (reference sequence). The CDR3 DNA is TGTGCCAGTAACGTAGCGGGGGTGTCTGCGGCTACGCAGTATTTT. This translates into CASNVAGVSAATQYF.

The chain has TRBV6-6 and TRBJ1-6; no reliable D call. The CDR3 has 15 residues. CDR1 MNHNY and CDR2 SVGAGI come from the germline V gene (reference sequence). Trimming pared 2 bases from V and 6 bases from J, leaving 11 bases between. CDR3 nucleotides: TGTGCCAGCAGTTACAGAGGCCTGCCTAATTCACCCCTCCACTTT. This translates into CASSYRGLPNSPLHF.

The chain links TRBV6-6 to TRBJ2-3; D remains ambiguous. Germline CDR1 reads MNHNY; CDR2 reads SVGAGI (reference sequence). Trimming took 8 bases from V and 5 from J, leaving 8 bases between them. There are 11 residues in the CDR3. CDR3 coding DNA: TGTGCCAGCGGGCTGATAGATACGCAGTATTTT. It yields the protein CASGLIDTQYF.

The rearrangement uses TRBV2 and TRBJ2-4, with 10 positions matching TRBD1. The CDR3 is made up of 14 amino acids. Trimming took 8 bases from V and 8 from J; bases not matched to a gene: 9. CDR1 SNHLY and CDR2 FYNNEI come from the germline V gene. CDR3 DNA: TGTGCCAGCCAAGAGGGGACAGGGGACTACATTCAGTACTTC. Protein sequence: CASQEGTGDYIQYF.

The chain combines TRBV9 with TRBJ2-3, with D perhaps TRBD2 (7 bases). From germline, CDR1 is SGDLS and CDR2 YYNGEE. This CDR3 is built from 16 residues. The V end lost 4 bases, the J end lost 0 bases, and 15 bases lay between the germline ends. Written as DNA, the CDR3 is TGTGCCAGCAGCCCAAATGAGGGGGGGAGCACAGATACGCAGTATTTT. Protein sequence: CASSPNEGGSTDTQYF.

V gene TRBV30 combines with J gene TRBJ1-6; TRBD1 matches 8 bases. The V and J ends lost 2 bases and 5 bases, in that order; junction bases with no gene match: 2. Per germline, CDR1 GTSNPN and CDR2 SVGIG (reference sequence). This CDR3 spans 14 amino acids. CDR3 in amino acids: CAWSRGQDNSPLHF. The CDR3 nucleotides read TGTGCCTGGAGTAGGGGACAGGATAATTCACCCCTCCACTTT.

The chain couples TRBV6-1 to TRBJ1-5, with D unclear. CDR3 size: 13 residues. The V and J ends lost 1 base and 5 bases respectively, with 6 bases between them. The V gene's germline CDR1 is MNHNS and CDR2 SASEGT. The CDR3 reads CASSEVADQPQHF. The CDR3 bases are TGTGCCAGCAGTGAAGTTGCAGATCAGCCCCAGCATTTT.

The genes are TRBV6-5 and TRBJ1-1, with 7 bases identical to TRBD1. V lost 7 bases to trimming and J lost 1 base; unmatched junction nucleotides: 6. CDR3 length: 14 amino acids. CDR1 is MNHEY and CDR2 is SVGAGI in the germline V gene. CDR3 amino acids: CASNLQGQNTEAFF. CDR3 nucleotide sequence: TGTGCCAGCAACCTACAGGGGCAGAACACTGAAGCTTTCTTT.

The V call is TRBV30, the J call TRBJ1-2; tentatively, D is TRBD1 (6 bases). This CDR3 comprises 13 residues. V gave up 8 bases and J gave up 0 bases, with 13 bases separating them. CDR1 and CDR2 from the germline V gene are GTSNPN and SVGIG (reference sequence). The CDR3 sequence is CAGGAGANYGYTF. CDR3 sequence (DNA): TGTGCCGGGGGGGCCGGAGCTAACTATGGCTACACCTTC. The whole variable domain, filled in from reference TRBV30 and TRBJ1-2, reads SQTIHQWPATLVQPVGSPLSLECTVEGTSNPNLYWYRQAAGRGLQLLFYSVGIGQISSEVPQNLSASRPQDRQFILSSKKLLLSDSGFYLCAGGAGANYGYTFGSGTRLTVV.

The chain combines TRBV6-5 with TRBJ2-7, with D perhaps matching TRBD2 (6 bases). The CDR3 is made up of 15 amino acids. The germline CDR1 and CDR2 sequences are MNHEY and SVGAGI. The ends were cut back, 2 bases at V and 4 bases at J, with 15 bases in the middle. The CDR3 region is CASSYEDSGVYEQYF. The CDR3 nucleotides read TGTGCCAGCAGTTACGAGGATAGCGGTGTTTACGAGCAGTACTTC.

This clone was seen more than once but under ten times. J is TRBJ2-1 and V is TRBV5-4; 9 nucleotides line up with TRBD2. The J segment lost 8 bases and the V segment lost 2 bases, leaving 11 bases of the junction unmatched. Germline V gives CDR1 SGHNT, CDR2 YYREEE (reference sequence). CDR3 size: 16 residues. CDR3: CASSFSLAGTHYEQFF. Here the CDR3 DNA reads TGTGCCAGCAGCTTTAGCCTAGCGGGGACGCACTATGAGCAGTTCTTC.